Presented here are 30 T cell receptor beta chains from one specimen sequenced in a study of blood T cell repertoires in COVID-19. This table comes from immunoSEQ multiplex PCR, and its TCRdb copy is limited to in-frame clones, with some not included. The data hold about 95,000 clones, with roughly 89% observed a single time. Specimen: peripheral blood. The receptor source for this set is a man aged 55-75 years with COVID-19, enrolled during active disease.

The chain's CDR3 is CASSYGHPNTGELFF. CDR3 DNA sequence: TGTGCCAGCAGTTACGGGCACCCGAACACCGGGGAGCTGTTTTTT. The chain carries TRBV6-5 and TRBJ2-2; D remains unclear. The CDR3 loop spans 15 amino acids. V was pared by 2 bases and J by 0 bases, with 7 bases between. CDR1 is MNHEY, CDR2 SVGAGI, per germline.

The chain has TRBV15 and TRBJ1-4; no clear D gene. CDR1 LNHNV and CDR2 YYDKDF come from the germline V gene (reference sequence). The V end lost 0 bases, the J end lost 4 bases, and 3 bases lay between the germline ends. The CDR3 runs to 13 residues. The CDR3 DNA reads TGTGCCACCAGCAGAGATCGTAATGAAAAACTGTTTTTT. Protein sequence: CATSRDRNEKLFF.

The chain carries TRBV19 and TRBJ1-3; D ambiguous. There are 14 residues in the CDR3. Deletions cut 7 bases from V and 0 bases from J, with 10 bases between. CDR1 and CDR2 from the germline V gene are LNHDA and SQIVND (reference sequence). The CDR3 nucleotides read TGTGCCAGTAACCCTTACGGCTCTGGAAACACCATATATTTT. It yields the protein CASNPYGSGNTIYF.

The rearrangement links TRBV18 to TRBJ2-1, with TRBD1 identical over 7 bases. The CDR3 has 15 residues. The trim removed 3 bases at V and 6 bases at J, leaving 8 bases unmatched. Looked up from germline, CDR1 is KGHSH and CDR2 is LQKENI. In DNA, the CDR3 is TGTGCCAGCTCACCCGCCGGGGACAGCCTCAATGAGCAGTTCTTC. Translated, it gives CASSPAGDSLNEQFF.

V is TRBV10-3 and J is TRBJ2-2; 7 positions match TRBD2. CDR3 length: 14 residues. Unmatched junction bases numbered 9, after V lost 11 bases and J lost 3 bases. The V gene's germline CDR1 is ENHRY and CDR2 SYGVKD. The CDR3 loop reads CASGGGSDTGELFF. The CDR3 DNA reads TGTGCCTCCGGCGGCGGGAGCGACACCGGGGAGCTGTTTTTT.

The chain carries TRBV5-1 and TRBJ1-1; D is uncertain. Trimming pared 4 bases from V and 3 bases from J, leaving 10 bases between. The CDR3 has 13 residues. Germline CDR1 reads SGHRS; CDR2 reads YFSETQ. This chain's CDR3 is CASSIRVDTEAFF. The CDR3 nucleotides are TGCGCCAGCAGCATACGGGTGGACACTGAAGCTTTCTTT. The complete variable domain, with remaining parts taken from reference TRBV5-1 and TRBJ1-1, reads KAGVTQTPRYLIKTRGQQVTLSCSPISGHRSVSWYQQTPGQGLQFLFEYFSETQRNKGNFPGRFSGRQFSNSRSEMNVSTLELGDSALYLCASSIRVDTEAFFGQGTRLTVV.

The table lists this clone with a few counts. This sequence joins TRBV6-5 and TRBJ2-7; a weak D match, TRBD2 (7 bases). The CDR3 contains 15 residues. The V end was cut by 6 bases, the J end by 2 bases, with 17 bases between. Looked up from germline, CDR1 is MNHEY and CDR2 is SVGAGI. The CDR3 is CASRIGRGLTYEQYF. In DNA form, the CDR3 reads TGTGCCAGCAGGATTGGGCGGGGGCTCACCTACGAGCAGTACTTC.

This chain joins TRBV11-2 and TRBJ2-5; TRBD2 might be the D (5 bases). CDR1 SGHAT and CDR2 FQNNGV come from the germline V gene. V lost 3 bases and J lost 1, with 9 bases in between. This CDR3 spans 14 amino acids. The CDR3 is CASSLSRAQETQYF. The CDR3 coding sequence is TGTGCCAGCAGCTTGTCGCGGGCCCAAGAGACCCAGTACTTC. Full variable domain (missing parts from reference TRBV11-2 and TRBJ2-5): EAGVAQSPRYKIIEKRQSVAFWCNPISGHATLYWYQQILGQGPKLLIQFQNNGVVDDSQLPKDRFSAERLKGVDSTLKIQPAKLEDSAVYLCASSLSRAQETQYFGPGTRLLVL.

The chain joins TRBV20-1 to TRBJ2-7; D is ambiguous. Germline V lookup: CDR1 DFQATT, CDR2 SNEGSKA (reference sequence). The CDR3 has 11 amino acids. Deletions cut 3 bases from V and 12 bases from J, with 15 bases between. As DNA, the CDR3 is TGCAGTGCTAGTCAACTGCGATATCTGTACTTC. Amino acids: CSASQLRYLYF.

This clone counts as medium-sized. The chain couples TRBV5-4 to TRBJ2-3, with TRBD1 as a possible D gene (6 bases). CDR1 is SGHNT, CDR2 YYREEE, per germline (reference sequence). Trimming stripped 5 bases from V and 4 bases from J, with 17 bases between. This CDR3 contains 15 residues. The CDR3 sequence is CASRPRDTGPDTQYF. The DNA of the CDR3 is TGTGCCAGCAGGCCCCGGGACACGGGCCCAGATACGCAGTATTTT.

V gene TRBV4-2 combines with J gene TRBJ2-1; TRBD1 aligns across 11 bases. Looked up from germline, CDR1 is LGHNA and CDR2 is YNFKEQ. J lost 4 bases, V lost 5 bases, and 10 bases had no gene match. The CDR3 runs to 17 residues. CDR3 nucleotides: TGTGCCAGCAGCTCACCGGACAGGGGGCTTGTGTACAATGAGCAGTTCTTC. This codes for CASSSPDRGLVYNEQFF.

The chain combines TRBV4-2 with TRBJ2-2; TRBD2 agrees at 10 bases. Unmatched junction bases numbered 7, after V lost 0 bases and J lost 9 bases. Germline V CDR1 and CDR2: LGHNA, YNFKEQ. The CDR3 is 16 residues long. CDR3 bases: TGTGCCAGCAGCCAAGATTTGTCTAGCGGGAGCAGGGAGCTGTTTTTT. It codes for CASSQDLSSGSRELFF.

The chain is built from TRBV5-1 and TRBJ2-3; tentative D call: TRBD2 (5 bases). V gave up 0 bases and J gave up 4 bases, with 15 bases separating them. The CDR3 contains 16 residues. Germline CDR1 and CDR2: SGHRS and YFSETQ. The DNA of the CDR3 is TGCGCCAGCAGCTTGGCCTTAGAGGGAGAGGCAGATACGCAGTATTTT. Amino acids: CASSLALEGEADTQYF.

J is TRBJ2-7 and V is TRBV30, with D perhaps matching TRBD2 (6 bases). V was pared by 1 base and J by 6 bases, with 10 bases between. Germline-derived CDR1 and CDR2 are GTSNPN and SVGIG (reference sequence). The CDR3 totals 12 residues. CDR3 sequence reads: CAWSERRAEQYF. The CDR3 bases are TGTGCCTGGAGTGAGAGGAGGGCCGAGCAGTACTTC.

The V call is TRBV5-4, the J call TRBJ2-5; D might be TRBD2 (5 bases). The germline V and J ends were trimmed by 0 bases and 5 bases, with 11 bases remaining between them. In germline, CDR1 is SGHNT, CDR2 YYREEE (reference sequence). The CDR3 spans 14 residues. The DNA of the CDR3 is TGTGCCAGCAGCTTGGTAGACGGGAAGGAGACCCAGTACTTC. Amino acids: CASSLVDGKETQYF.

The V and J genes are TRBV5-1 and TRBJ2-3, with TRBD1 matching over 8 bases. The germline V gene encodes CDR1 SGHRS and CDR2 YFSETQ. V was clipped by 3 bases and J by 2 bases; unmatched bases: 8. The CDR3 totals 16 residues. CDR3 nucleotide sequence: TGCGCCAGCAGCTCCGGACAGGGACTCATCACAGATACGCAGTATTTT. Protein: CASSSGQGLITDTQYF.

The chain recombines TRBV5-6 with TRBJ1-2, with a possible D match to TRBD1 (6 bases). Per the germline V gene, CDR1 is SGHDT and CDR2 is YYEEEE. This CDR3 contains 14 residues. Trimming took off 4 bases at V and 3 bases at J, with 13 bases between the two ends. CDR3 nucleotide sequence: TGTGCCAGCAGCCTTGCACAGGGTGACTATGGCTACACCTTC. Amino acids: CASSLAQGDYGYTF.

V usage is TRBV11-2 and J usage is TRBJ2-1; 13 nucleotides match TRBD2. J gave up 0 bases and V 4 bases, and 6 bases lay outside the gene matches. The CDR3 runs to 18 residues. Germline V lookup: CDR1 SGHAT, CDR2 FQNNGV. The CDR3 reads CASSSGTSGTSSYNEQFF. DNA for the CDR3: TGTGCCAGCAGCTCCGGGACTAGCGGGACTAGCTCCTACAATGAGCAGTTCTTC.

This clone has just one count. The chain uses TRBV5-1 and TRBJ2-1, with a weak D call TRBD1 (7 bases). Germline-derived CDR1 and CDR2 are SGHRS and YFSETQ. The CDR3 is 16 residues long. Trimming removed 5 bases from V and 3 bases from J, with 18 bases in between. CDR3 sequence reads: CASRRGGTADYNEQFF. CDR3 bases: TGCGCCAGCAGACGTGGCGGGACAGCCGACTACAATGAGCAGTTCTTC.

This clone is a singleton in its sample. V gene TRBV19 combines with J gene TRBJ2-1; 8 nucleotides align to TRBD2. J was trimmed by 0 bases and V by 6 bases; bases with no gene match: 4. Germline-derived CDR1 and CDR2 are LNHDA and SQIVND (reference sequence). CDR3 length: 15 residues. The CDR3 is CASSLSGSSYNEQFF. CDR3 bases: TGTGCCAGTAGCCTAAGCGGGAGCTCCTACAATGAGCAGTTCTTC.

The chain links TRBV6-5 to TRBJ2-6; possibly TRBD2 for D (6 bases). The V gene's germline CDR1 is MNHEY and CDR2 SVGAGI. The CDR3 length is 16 residues. Trimming cost V 4 bases and J 3 bases, with 13 bases left between them. The CDR3 is CASSSLGGGGANVLTF. The CDR3 DNA follows: TGTGCCAGCAGTTCCCTGGGGGGAGGTGGGGCCAACGTCCTGACTTTC.

V is TRBV18 and J is TRBJ2-5; no firm D call. V was cut by 0 bases and J by 1 base, with 9 bases left in between. The CDR3 contains 15 residues. Per the germline V gene, CDR1 is KGHSH and CDR2 is LQKENI. CDR3 loop: CASSPPVRVQETQYF. The DNA of the CDR3 is TGTGCCAGCTCACCACCGGTTAGAGTCCAAGAGACCCAGTACTTC.

This clone was seen once. This sequence joins TRBV12-3 or TRBV12-4 and TRBJ2-7; unclear D gene. Trimming left V 2 bases short and J 0 bases short, with 5 bases between. This CDR3 comprises 13 residues. CDR3 nucleotide sequence: TGTGCCAGCAGTTTAAGCCCCTCCTACGAGCAGTACTTC. Translation gives CASSLSPSYEQYF.

The gene calls are TRBV9 and TRBJ1-6; D is ambiguous. Germline CDR1 SGDLS, CDR2 YYNGEE. The V gene lost 0 bases and the J gene lost 4 bases, with 8 bases spanning the gap. The CDR3 extends over 15 amino acids. CDR3 bases: TGTGCCAGCAGCGTAGGGCCCAGGTATAATTCACCCCTCCACTTT. Encoded protein: CASSVGPRYNSPLHF. Supplemented by reference TRBV9 and TRBJ1-6, the full variable domain reads DSGVTQTPKHLITATGQRVTLRCSPRSGDLSVYWYQQSLDQGLQFLIQYYNGEERAKGNILERFSAQQFPDLHSELNLSSLELGDSALYFCASSVGPRYNSPLHFGNGTRLTVT.

V gene TRBV5-6 combines with J gene TRBJ1-2; a possible D gene is TRBD1 (6 bases). This CDR3 spans 15 amino acids. CDR1 SGHDT and CDR2 YYEEEE come from the germline V gene. Trimming stripped 0 bases from V and 4 bases from J, with 13 bases between. The DNA for the CDR3 is TGTGCCAGCAGCTTGGCCGGGGGGCGCGTCTATGGCTACACCTTC. Amino acid sequence: CASSLAGGRVYGYTF.

The V and J genes are TRBV5-4 and TRBJ2-2; 8 bases align to TRBD1. Per germline, CDR1 SGHNT and CDR2 YYREEE (reference sequence). The CDR3 spans 16 residues. V dropped 3 bases and J dropped 0; count of bases not matched to a gene: 4. The DNA of the CDR3 is TGTGCCAGCAGCTCCACAGGGGGATCGAACACCGGGGAGCTGTTTTTT. Its protein is CASSSTGGSNTGELFF.

V and J are TRBV7-6 and TRBJ2-1; 9 bases match TRBD2. V shed 1 base and J 15 bases; nucleotides not matched to a gene: 7. This CDR3 is built from 13 residues. The germline V gene has CDR1 SGHVS and CDR2 FNYEAQ. CDR3 region: CASSLEGREGLFF. CDR3 DNA: TGTGCCAGCAGCTTAGAAGGGCGGGAGGGCCTGTTCTTC.

The chain has TRBV21-1 and TRBJ2-5; the tabulated D call, TRBD1, remains unverified against the DNA. TRBV21-1 is termed a pseudogene. The CDR3 is 17 residues long. In DNA, the CDR3 is TGTGCCAGCAGCAAAGGTTCAGGGGGCAGTTACCAAGAGACCCAGTACTTC. It yields the protein CASSKGSGGSYQETQYF.

J is TRBJ2-2 and V is TRBV27, with 8 positions matching TRBD1. CDR1 and CDR2 from the germline V gene are MNHEY and SMNVEV (reference sequence). This CDR3 is 16 amino acids long. V trimming: 6 bases; J trimming: 1 base; junction bases outside the gene matches: 7. Written as DNA, the CDR3 is TGTGCCAGCAGCTCCCCCGGGACAGGGAACACCGGGGAGCTGTTTTTT. This translates into CASSSPGTGNTGELFF.

This sequence joins TRBV7-9 and TRBJ2-2, with 7 bases fitting TRBD1. The length of the CDR3 is 14 residues. V trimming: 5 bases; J trimming: 4 bases; junction bases outside the gene matches: 4. Germline CDR1 is SEHNR and CDR2 is FQNEAQ (reference sequence). The CDR3 nucleotides are TGTGCCAGCAGCGCCCGGGACAGCACCGGGGAGCTGTTTTTT. This translates into CASSARDSTGELFF. Filled out from reference TRBV7-9 and TRBJ2-2, the complete variable domain reads DTGVSQNPRHKITKRGQNVTFRCDPISEHNRLYWYRQTLGQGPEFLTYFQNEAQLEKSRLLSDRFSAERPKGSFSTLEIQRTEQGDSAMYLCASSARDSTGELFFGEGSRLTVL.